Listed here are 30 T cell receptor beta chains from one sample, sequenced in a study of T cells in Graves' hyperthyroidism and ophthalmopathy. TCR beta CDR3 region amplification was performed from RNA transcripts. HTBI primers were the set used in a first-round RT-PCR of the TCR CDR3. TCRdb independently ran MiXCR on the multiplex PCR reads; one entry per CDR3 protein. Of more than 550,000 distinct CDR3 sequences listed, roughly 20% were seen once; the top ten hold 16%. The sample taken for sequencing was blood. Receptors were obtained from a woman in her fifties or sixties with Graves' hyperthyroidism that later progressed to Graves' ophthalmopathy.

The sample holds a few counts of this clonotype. As DNA, the CDR3 is TGTGCCAGCAGCTTGGCCGCCGGGACAGGGGGCTGGTATGGCTACACCTTC. Amino acid sequence: CASSLAAGTGGWYGYTF. The V call is TRBV5-5, the J call TRBJ1-2; TRBD1 aligns across 12 bases. The germline V gene encodes CDR1 SGHKS and CDR2 YYEKEE (reference sequence). The CDR3 extends over 17 amino acids. V lost 0 bases and J lost 5; bases outside the gene matches: 8.

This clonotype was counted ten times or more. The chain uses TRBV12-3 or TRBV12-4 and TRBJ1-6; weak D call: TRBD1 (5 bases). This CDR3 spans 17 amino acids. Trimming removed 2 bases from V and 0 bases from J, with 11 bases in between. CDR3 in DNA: TGTGCCAGCAGTTTATGGGACGGCAGCTCCTATAATTCACCCCTCCACTTT. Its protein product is CASSLWDGSSYNSPLHF.

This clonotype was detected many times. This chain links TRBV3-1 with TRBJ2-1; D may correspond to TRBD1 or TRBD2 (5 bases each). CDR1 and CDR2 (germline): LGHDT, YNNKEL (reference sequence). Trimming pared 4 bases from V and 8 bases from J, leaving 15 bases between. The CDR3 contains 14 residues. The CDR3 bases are TGTGCCAGCAGCCTCTCTCTAGGGACCTATGAGCAGTTCTTC. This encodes CASSLSLGTYEQFF.

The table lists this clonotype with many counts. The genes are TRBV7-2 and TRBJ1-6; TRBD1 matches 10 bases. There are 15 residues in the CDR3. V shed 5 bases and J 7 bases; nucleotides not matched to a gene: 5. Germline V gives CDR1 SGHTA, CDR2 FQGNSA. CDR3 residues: CASSGDRGLNSPLHF. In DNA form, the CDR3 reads TGTGCCAGCAGCGGAGACAGGGGGCTGAATTCACCCCTCCACTTT.

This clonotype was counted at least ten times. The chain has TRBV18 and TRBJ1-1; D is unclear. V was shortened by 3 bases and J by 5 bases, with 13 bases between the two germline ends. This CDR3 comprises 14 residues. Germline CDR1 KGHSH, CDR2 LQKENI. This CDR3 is CASSPSGDRTEAFF. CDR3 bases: TGTGCCAGCTCACCCTCCGGAGATCGGACTGAAGCTTTCTTT.

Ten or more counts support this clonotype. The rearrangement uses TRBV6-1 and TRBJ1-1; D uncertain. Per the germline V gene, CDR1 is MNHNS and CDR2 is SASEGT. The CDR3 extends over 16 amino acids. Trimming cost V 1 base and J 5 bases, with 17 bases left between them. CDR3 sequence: CASSEEWVTAGTEAFF. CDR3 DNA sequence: TGTGCCAGCAGTGAAGAGTGGGTGACGGCGGGAACTGAAGCTTTCTTT.

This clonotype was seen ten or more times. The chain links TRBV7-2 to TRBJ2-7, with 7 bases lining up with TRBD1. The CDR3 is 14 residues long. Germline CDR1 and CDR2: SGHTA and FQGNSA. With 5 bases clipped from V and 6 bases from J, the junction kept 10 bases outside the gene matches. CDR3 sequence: CASSTQGDKLEQYF. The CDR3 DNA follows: TGTGCCAGCAGCACCCAGGGGGACAAGCTCGAGCAGTACTTC.

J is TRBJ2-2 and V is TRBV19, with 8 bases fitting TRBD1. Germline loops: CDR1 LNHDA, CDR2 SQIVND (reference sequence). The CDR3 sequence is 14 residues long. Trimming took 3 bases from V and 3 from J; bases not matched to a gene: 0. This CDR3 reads CASSMTGDTGELFF. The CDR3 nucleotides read TGTGCCAGTAGTATGACAGGGGACACCGGGGAGCTGTTTTTT.

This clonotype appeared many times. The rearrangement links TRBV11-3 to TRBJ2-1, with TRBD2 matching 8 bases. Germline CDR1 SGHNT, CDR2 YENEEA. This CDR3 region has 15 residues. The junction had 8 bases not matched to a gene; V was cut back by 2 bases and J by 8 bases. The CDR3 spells CASSLMFREGDEQFF. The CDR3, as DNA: TGTGCCAGCAGCTTAATGTTCCGGGAGGGGGATGAGCAGTTCTTC. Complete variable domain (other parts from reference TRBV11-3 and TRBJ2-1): EAGVVQSPRYKIIEKKQPVAFWCNPISGHNTLYWYLQNLGQGPELLIRYENEEAVDDSQLPKDRFSAERLKGVDSTLKIQPAELGDSAVYLCASSLMFREGDEQFFGPGTRLTVL.

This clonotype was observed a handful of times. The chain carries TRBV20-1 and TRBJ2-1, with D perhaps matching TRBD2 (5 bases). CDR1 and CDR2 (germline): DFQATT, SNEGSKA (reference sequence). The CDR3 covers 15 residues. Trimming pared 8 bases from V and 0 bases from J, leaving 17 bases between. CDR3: CSTPTSGSSYNEQFF. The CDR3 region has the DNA TGCAGTACCCCCACGTCGGGGAGCTCCTACAATGAGCAGTTCTTC.

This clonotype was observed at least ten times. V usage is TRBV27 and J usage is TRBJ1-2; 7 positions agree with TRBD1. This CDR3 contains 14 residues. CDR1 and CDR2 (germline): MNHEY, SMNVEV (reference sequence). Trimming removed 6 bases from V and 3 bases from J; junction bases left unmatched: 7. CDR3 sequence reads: CASSFDREDYGYTF. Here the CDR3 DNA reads TGTGCCAGCAGCTTCGACAGGGAGGACTATGGCTACACCTTC.

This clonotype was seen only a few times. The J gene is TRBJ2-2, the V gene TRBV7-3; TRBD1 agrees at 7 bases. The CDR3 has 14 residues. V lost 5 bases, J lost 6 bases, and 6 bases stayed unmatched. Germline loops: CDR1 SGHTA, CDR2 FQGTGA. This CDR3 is CASSVTGMSGELFF. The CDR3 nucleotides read TGTGCCAGCAGCGTGACAGGGATGTCCGGGGAGCTGTTTTTT.

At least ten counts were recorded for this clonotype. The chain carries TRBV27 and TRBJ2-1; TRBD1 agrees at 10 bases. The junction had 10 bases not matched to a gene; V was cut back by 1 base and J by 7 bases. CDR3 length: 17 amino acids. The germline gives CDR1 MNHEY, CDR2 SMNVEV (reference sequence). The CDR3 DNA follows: TGTGCCAGCAGTTTATTCCTAGGGGACAGGGGCACGAATGAGCAGTTCTTC. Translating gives CASSLFLGDRGTNEQFF.

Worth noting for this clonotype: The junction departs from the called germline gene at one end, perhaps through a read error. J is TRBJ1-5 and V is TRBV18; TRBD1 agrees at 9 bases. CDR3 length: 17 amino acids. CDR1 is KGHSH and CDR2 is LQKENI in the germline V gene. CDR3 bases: TGTGCCGGCTCACCTATCGGCCCGGGACAGGGTAATCAGCCCCAGCATTTT. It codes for CAGSPIGPGQGNQPQHF.

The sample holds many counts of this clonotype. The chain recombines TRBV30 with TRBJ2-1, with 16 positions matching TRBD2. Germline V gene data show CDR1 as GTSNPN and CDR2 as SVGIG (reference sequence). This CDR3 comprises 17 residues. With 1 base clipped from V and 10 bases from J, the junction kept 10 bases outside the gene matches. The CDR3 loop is CAWSALGLAGGPGEQFF. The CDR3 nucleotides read TGTGCCTGGAGTGCCCTGGGACTAGCGGGGGGGCCGGGGGAGCAGTTCTTC.

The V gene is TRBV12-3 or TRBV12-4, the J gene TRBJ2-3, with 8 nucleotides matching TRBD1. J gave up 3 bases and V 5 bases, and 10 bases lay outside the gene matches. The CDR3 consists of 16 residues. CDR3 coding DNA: TGTGCCAGCAGTGAGAACAGGGGGATTGGGACAGATACGCAGTATTTT. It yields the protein CASSENRGIGTDTQYF.

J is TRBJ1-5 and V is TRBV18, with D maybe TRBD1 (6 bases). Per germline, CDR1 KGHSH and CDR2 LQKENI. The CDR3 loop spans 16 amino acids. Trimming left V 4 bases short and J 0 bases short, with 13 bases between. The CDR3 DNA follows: TGTGCCAGCTCACGGGGGGGGCACAATAGCAATCAGCCCCAGCATTTT. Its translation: CASSRGGHNSNQPQHF.

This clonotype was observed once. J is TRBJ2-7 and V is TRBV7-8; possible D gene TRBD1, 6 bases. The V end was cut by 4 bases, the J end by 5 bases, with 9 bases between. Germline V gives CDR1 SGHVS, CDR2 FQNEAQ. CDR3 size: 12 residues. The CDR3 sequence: CASSSHRDEQYF. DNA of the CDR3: TGTGCCAGCAGCTCTCACAGGGACGAGCAGTACTTC.

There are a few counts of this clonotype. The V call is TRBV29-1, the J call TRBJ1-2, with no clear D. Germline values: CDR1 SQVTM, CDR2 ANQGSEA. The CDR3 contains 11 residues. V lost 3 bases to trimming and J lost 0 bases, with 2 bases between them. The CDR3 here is CSVESNYGYTF. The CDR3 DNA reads TGCAGCGTTGAGTCTAACTATGGCTACACCTTC.

The CDR3 here is CASSPTLLAGTTQETQYF. CDR3 in DNA: TGTGCCAGCTCACCCACATTACTAGCGGGGACAACACAAGAGACCCAGTACTTC. The rearrangement joins TRBV12-3 or TRBV12-4 to TRBJ2-5, with TRBD2 identical over 10 bases. The CDR3 covers 18 residues. The V gene end was trimmed by 8 bases and the J gene end by 2 bases; junction bases not matched to a gene: 17.

The CDR3 DNA reads TGTGCCAGCAGCGCGGACAGGTTGAACACTGAAGCTTTCTTT. It encodes CASSADRLNTEAFF. This chain connects TRBV9 to TRBJ1-1, with TRBD1 matching over 7 bases. V was clipped by 3 bases and J by 0 bases; unmatched bases: 2. The CDR3 has 14 residues. Germline V gene lookup returns CDR1 SGDLS and CDR2 YYNGEE.

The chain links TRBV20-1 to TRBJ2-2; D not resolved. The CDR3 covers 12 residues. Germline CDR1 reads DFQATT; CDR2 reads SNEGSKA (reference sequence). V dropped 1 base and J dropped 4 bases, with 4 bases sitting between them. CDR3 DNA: TGCAGTGCTAGAGGGATCACCGGGGAGCTGTTTTTT. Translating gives CSARGITGELFF.

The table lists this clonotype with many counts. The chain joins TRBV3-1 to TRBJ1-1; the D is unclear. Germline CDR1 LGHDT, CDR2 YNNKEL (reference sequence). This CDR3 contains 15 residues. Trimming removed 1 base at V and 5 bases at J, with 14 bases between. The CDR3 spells CASSQGAQMGTEAFF. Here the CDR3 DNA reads TGTGCCAGCAGCCAAGGGGCGCAGATGGGGACTGAAGCTTTCTTT.

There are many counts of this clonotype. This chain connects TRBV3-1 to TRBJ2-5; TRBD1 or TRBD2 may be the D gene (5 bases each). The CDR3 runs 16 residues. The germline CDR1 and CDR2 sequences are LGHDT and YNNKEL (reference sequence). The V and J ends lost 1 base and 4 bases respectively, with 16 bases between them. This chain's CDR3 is CASSQAPRGVGETQYF. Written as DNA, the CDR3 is TGTGCCAGCAGCCAAGCCCCCCGGGGCGTTGGAGAGACCCAGTACTTC.

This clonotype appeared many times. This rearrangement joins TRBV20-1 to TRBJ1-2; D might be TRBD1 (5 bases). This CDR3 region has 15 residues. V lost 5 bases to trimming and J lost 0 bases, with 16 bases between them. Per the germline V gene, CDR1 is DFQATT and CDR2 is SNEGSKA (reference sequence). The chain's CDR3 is CSARPGTEPNYGYTF. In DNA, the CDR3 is TGCAGTGCTCGCCCCGGGACGGAGCCTAACTATGGCTACACCTTC.

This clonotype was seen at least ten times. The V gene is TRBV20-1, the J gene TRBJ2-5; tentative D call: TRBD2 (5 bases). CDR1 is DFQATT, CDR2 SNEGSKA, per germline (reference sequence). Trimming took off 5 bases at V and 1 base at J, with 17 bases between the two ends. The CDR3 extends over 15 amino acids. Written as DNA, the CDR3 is TGCAGTGCTTCTACCCGTCGGGGTGGCCAAGAGACCCAGTACTTC. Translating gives CSASTRRGGQETQYF.

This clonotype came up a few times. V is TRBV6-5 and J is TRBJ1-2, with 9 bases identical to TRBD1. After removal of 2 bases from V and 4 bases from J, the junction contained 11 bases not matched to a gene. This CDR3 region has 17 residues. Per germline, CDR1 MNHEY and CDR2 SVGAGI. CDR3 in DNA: TGTGCCAGCAGTTACCCTAACCCGGGACAGGGTGGCTATGGCTACACCTTC. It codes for CASSYPNPGQGGYGYTF.

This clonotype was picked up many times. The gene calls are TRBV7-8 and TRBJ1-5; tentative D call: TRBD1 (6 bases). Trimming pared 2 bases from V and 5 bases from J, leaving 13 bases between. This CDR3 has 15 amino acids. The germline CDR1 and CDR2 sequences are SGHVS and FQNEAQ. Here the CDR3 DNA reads TGTGCCAGCAGCTTATCGACAGGCGATTATCAGCCCCAGCATTTT. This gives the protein CASSLSTGDYQPQHF. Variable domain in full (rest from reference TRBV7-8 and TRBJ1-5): GAGVSQSPRYKVAKRGQDVALRCDPISGHVSLFWYQQALGQGPEFLTYFQNEAQLDKSGLPSDRFFAERPEGSVSTLKIQRTQQEDSAVYLCASSLSTGDYQPQHFGDGTRLSIL.

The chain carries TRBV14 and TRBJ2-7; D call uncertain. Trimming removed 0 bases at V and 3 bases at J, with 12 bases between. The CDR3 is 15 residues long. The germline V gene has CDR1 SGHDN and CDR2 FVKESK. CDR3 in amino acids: CASSQDKFGVYEQYF. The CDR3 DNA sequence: TGTGCCAGCAGCCAAGATAAGTTTGGGGTCTACGAGCAGTACTTC.

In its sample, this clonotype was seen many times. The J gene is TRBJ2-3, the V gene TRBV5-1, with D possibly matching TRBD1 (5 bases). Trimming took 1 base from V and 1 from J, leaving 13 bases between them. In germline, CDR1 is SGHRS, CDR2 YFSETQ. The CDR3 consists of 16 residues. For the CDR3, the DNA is TGCGCCAGCAGCTTGACAGGTGACAGTCGCACAGATACGCAGTATTTT. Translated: CASSLTGDSRTDTQYF.